This T cell receptor beta chain was sequenced in a study of blood T cell repertoires in COVID-19. Original methodology: Estimation of nucleated cell counts was performed using reference gene primer amplification. The repertoire was sequenced with immunoSEQ multiplex PCR; TCRdb's copy has only in-frame clones and lacks some. The V and J calls and the clone size are those of that table, but D and trimming were determined from the DNA. The data show 150,000 to 200,000 clones, more than 70% seen once. V lost 0 bases to trimming and J lost 3 bases, with 10 bases between them. The CDR3 runs 15 residues. CDR1 SGDLS and CDR2 YYNGEE come from the germline V gene.

The TCR originated in a man aged 40-49 years who had recovered from COVID-19. Sequencing was done on a sample of PBMCs or T cells enriched from blood (not recorded which). The V gene is TRBV9, the J gene TRBJ2-1; possible D gene TRBD2, 6 bases. The CDR3 DNA reads TGTGCCAGCAGCGTAGGGGCCGGGGGCTACAATGAGCAGTTCTTC. Translating it yields CASSVGAGGYNEQFF. The variable domain in full, completed from reference TRBV9 and TRBJ2-1, reads DSGVTQTPKHLITATGQRVTLRCSPRSGDLSVYWYQQSLDQGLQFLIQYYNGEERAKGNILERFSAQQFPDLHSELNLSSLELGDSALYFCASSVGAGGYNEQFFGPGTRLTVL.